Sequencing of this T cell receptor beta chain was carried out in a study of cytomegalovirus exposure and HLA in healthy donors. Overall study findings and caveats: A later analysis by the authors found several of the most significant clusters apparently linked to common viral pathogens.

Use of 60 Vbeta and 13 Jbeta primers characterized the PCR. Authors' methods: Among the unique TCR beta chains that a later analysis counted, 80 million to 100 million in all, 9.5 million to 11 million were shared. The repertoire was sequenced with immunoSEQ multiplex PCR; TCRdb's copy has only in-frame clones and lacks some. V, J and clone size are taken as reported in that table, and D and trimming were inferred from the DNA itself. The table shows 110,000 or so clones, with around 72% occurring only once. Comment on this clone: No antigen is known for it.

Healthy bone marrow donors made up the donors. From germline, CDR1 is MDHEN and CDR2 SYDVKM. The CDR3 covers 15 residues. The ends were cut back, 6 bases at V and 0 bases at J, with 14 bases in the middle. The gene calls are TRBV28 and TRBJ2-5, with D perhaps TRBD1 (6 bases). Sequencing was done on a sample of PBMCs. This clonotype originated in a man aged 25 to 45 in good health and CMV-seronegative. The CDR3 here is CASRRGKKYQETQYF. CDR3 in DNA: TGTGCCAGCAGAAGGGGGAAAAAGTACCAAGAGACCCAGTACTTC.